These 31 T cell receptor beta chains were sequenced from one sample in a study of blood T cell repertoires in COVID-19. Profiled with immunoSEQ multiplex PCR; TCRdb holds only in-frame clones, not every one. The sample includes about 100,000 clones, 90% to 95% of them seen just once. Material: peripheral blood. Receptors originate from a man in his forties or fifties with active COVID-19.

The genes are TRBV7-9 and TRBJ2-5; tentatively, D is TRBD2 (5 bases). The CDR3 has 13 amino acids. Germline-derived CDR1 and CDR2 are SEHNR and FQNEAQ (reference sequence). The V end was cut by 8 bases, the J end by 0 bases, with 10 bases between. CDR3 DNA: TGTGCCAGCGCACTAGGGAACCAAGAGACCCAGTACTTC. Translating it yields CASALGNQETQYF.

The rearrangement joins TRBV18 to TRBJ1-1, with D possibly TRBD1 on 5 matching bases. Germline CDR1 KGHSH, CDR2 LQKENI. V lost 8 bases and J 1 base, leaving 14 bases between the germline ends. The CDR3 length is 14 residues. The CDR3 region has the DNA TGTGCCAGCCTAGGGGCCTGGAGGAACACTGAAGCTTTCTTT. Protein product: CASLGAWRNTEAFF.

The V call is TRBV5-6, the J call TRBJ2-1, with 8 bases fitting TRBD2. V lost 6 bases and J lost 3; bases outside the gene matches: 5. This CDR3 spans 14 amino acids. Per the germline V gene, CDR1 is SGHDT and CDR2 is YYEEEE. CDR3 amino acids: CASTGGALYNEQFF. CDR3 DNA: TGTGCCAGCACCGGGGGGGCTCTCTACAATGAGCAGTTCTTC.

This rearrangement joins TRBV5-3 to TRBJ1-3; a weak D match, TRBD1 (5 bases). TRBV5-3 is treated as an ORF (open reading frame) with a function not yet certain. With 4 bases removed from V and 6 bases from J, the gap between germline ends came to 14 bases. The CDR3 has 14 amino acids. DNA of the CDR3: TGTGCCAGAAGCGTACCCAGGGTCGTAAACACCATATATTTT. It specifies CARSVPRVVNTIYF.

The chain is built from TRBV7-3 and TRBJ1-1; D remains ambiguous. This CDR3 is built from 14 residues. Germline CDR1 reads SGHTA; CDR2 reads FQGTGA. Trimming removed 2 bases from V and 3 bases from J, with 10 bases in between. CDR3 amino acids: CASSLQGRDTEAFF. The CDR3 region has the DNA TGTGCCAGCAGCTTACAAGGGAGGGACACTGAAGCTTTCTTT.

The rearrangement joins TRBV10-2 to TRBJ1-6; 9 bases fit TRBD1. This CDR3 has 17 residues. After removal of 6 bases from V and 5 bases from J, the junction contained 11 bases not matched to a gene. The V gene's germline CDR1 is WSHSY and CDR2 SAAADI. The CDR3 is CASRDPGQGYNNSPLHF. The CDR3 nucleotides are TGCGCCAGCAGAGATCCGGGACAGGGTTACAATAATTCACCCCTCCACTTT.

This sequence joins TRBV7-7 and TRBJ2-1; weak D call: TRBD2 (5 bases). V was clipped by 6 bases and J by 6 bases, with 24 bases between them. Germline V gives CDR1 SSHAT, CDR2 FNYEAQ (reference sequence). The CDR3 is 17 residues long. The CDR3 spells CASSPNFGLAGGNEQFF. The CDR3, as DNA: TGTGCCAGCAGTCCTAACTTTGGGCTAGCAGGCGGCAATGAGCAGTTCTTC.

This chain uses TRBV21-1 with TRBJ1-4; the table assigns TRBD1, which was not confirmed against the DNA. TRBV21-1 is described as a pseudogene. The CDR3 extends over 15 amino acids. The CDR3: CASSKGRQGANELFF. The CDR3 DNA reads as TGTGCCAGCAGCAAAGGCCGGCAGGGGGCGAACGAACTGTTTTTT.

This sequence joins TRBV7-9 and TRBJ2-2; D uncertain. V was pared by 5 bases and J by 6 bases, with 10 bases between. The CDR3 is made up of 13 amino acids. Germline V CDR1 and CDR2: SEHNR, FQNEAQ (reference sequence). Here the CDR3 reads CASSAAQSGELFF. The CDR3 nucleotides read TGTGCCAGCAGCGCAGCACAGTCCGGGGAGCTGTTTTTT.

This chain's CDR3 is CARTGGGRETQYF. CDR3 DNA sequence: TGTGCCCGCACCGGGGGGGGGCGAGAGACCCAGTACTTC. The V gene is TRBV2, the J gene TRBJ2-5; 8 positions agree with TRBD2. Germline V CDR1 and CDR2: SNHLY, FYNNEI. The junction had 9 bases not matched to a gene; V was cut back by 11 bases and J by 4 bases. This CDR3 is 13 amino acids long.

The chain is built from TRBV6-5 and TRBJ1-1, with unresolved D. The CDR3 runs to 13 residues. From germline, CDR1 is MNHEY and CDR2 SVGAGI. V dropped 2 bases and J dropped 8 bases, with 12 bases sitting between them. The CDR3 sequence is CASSYEQQTEAFF. In nucleotides, the CDR3 is TGTGCCAGCAGTTACGAACAACAGACGGAAGCTTTCTTT.

V and J are TRBV11-3 and TRBJ2-3, with 7 bases lining up with TRBD2. The ends lost 1 base at V and 3 bases at J; junction bases unmatched: 4. The CDR3 covers 15 residues. Germline assignment: CDR1 SGHNT and CDR2 YENEEA. CDR3 DNA sequence: TGTGCCAGCAGCTTAGTCGGGAGGAGGACAGATACGCAGTATTTT. Encoded protein: CASSLVGRRTDTQYF.

The chain uses TRBV5-4 and TRBJ1-6; D is undetermined. V was cut by 3 bases and J by 5 bases, with 12 bases left in between. The CDR3 spans 15 residues. Germline-derived CDR1 and CDR2 are SGHNT and YYREEE (reference sequence). CDR3 protein: CASSSVYGDNSPLHF. As DNA, the CDR3 is TGTGCCAGCAGCTCCGTGTACGGGGATAATTCACCCCTCCACTTT.

DNA for the CDR3: TGTGCCAGCAGCGTTGACCGGGTTAACTATGGCTACACCTTC. This encodes CASSVDRVNYGYTF. This sequence joins TRBV6-5 and TRBJ1-2; D unclear. This CDR3 comprises 14 residues. Trimming pared 6 bases from V and 1 base from J, leaving 12 bases between. In germline, CDR1 is MNHEY, CDR2 SVGAGI.

This clone is deemed medium-sized. The V call is TRBV5-4, the J call TRBJ1-1, with TRBD1 as a possible D gene (6 bases). Per the germline V gene, CDR1 is SGHNT and CDR2 is YYREEE (reference sequence). V lost 0 bases to trimming and J lost 5 bases, with 11 bases between them. This CDR3 comprises 14 residues. The CDR3 coding sequence is TGTGCCAGCAGCTTGGAAGGGGGATGGACTGAAGCTTTCTTT. Its protein product is CASSLEGGWTEAFF.

The table lists this clone with a few counts. CDR3 sequence (DNA): TGTGCCAGCAGTTCCCGGAGACTAGCGGCTTACGAGCAGTACTTC. Translated, it gives CASSSRRLAAYEQYF. The chain joins TRBV7-8 to TRBJ2-7; 9 positions match TRBD2. This CDR3 has 15 amino acids. The germline V gene has CDR1 SGHVS and CDR2 FQNEAQ. V dropped 6 bases and J dropped 4; count of bases not matched to a gene: 10.

This rearrangement joins TRBV21-1 to TRBJ2-3; the table assigns TRBD2, which was not confirmed against the DNA. TRBV21-1 is annotated as a pseudogene. CDR3 length equals 14 residues. This CDR3 is CASSNRGRADTQYF. The DNA of the CDR3 is TGTGCCAGCAGCAATCGCGGGAGGGCAGATACGCAGTATTTT.

This clone came up a few times. The chain uses TRBV3-1 (or the pseudogene TRBV3-2) and TRBJ1-1; possible D gene TRBD1, 6 bases. This CDR3 spans 13 amino acids. Germline-derived CDR1 and CDR2 are LGHDT and YNNKEL (reference sequence). V was pared by 6 bases and J by 1 base, with 9 bases between. Written as DNA, the CDR3 is TGTGCCAGCAGTCGGACAGCGAACACTGAAGCTTTCTTT. Translation gives CASSRTANTEAFF.

The chain is built from TRBV4-1 and TRBJ1-5; 9 bases are shared with TRBD1. V gave up 0 bases and J gave up 4 bases; unmatched junction bases: 7. Germline loops: CDR1 MGHRA, CDR2 YSYEKL. The CDR3 consists of 17 residues. CDR3 amino acids: CASSQEGQGRKNQPQHF. CDR3 DNA sequence: TGCGCCAGCAGCCAAGAGGGACAGGGTAGGAAAAATCAGCCCCAGCATTTT.

The chain joins TRBV28 to TRBJ1-5; D is unresolved. The V and J ends lost 4 bases and 7 bases respectively, with 8 bases between them. The CDR3 covers 12 residues. CDR1 and CDR2 (germline): MDHEN, SYDVKM. This CDR3 reads CASSSNFQPQHF. The CDR3 DNA sequence: TGTGCCAGCAGTTCTAATTTCCAGCCCCAGCATTTT.

For this clone: This sample also contains other DNA sequences that code for the same CDR3. The V gene is TRBV9, the J gene TRBJ1-1, with 8 bases aligning to TRBD1. V lost 3 bases and J lost 1; bases outside the gene matches: 2. This CDR3 comprises 14 residues. The germline V gene encodes CDR1 SGDLS and CDR2 YYNGEE. The CDR3 DNA is TGTGCCAGCAGCGCAACAGGGGGGAACACTGAAGCTTTCTTT. This gives the protein CASSATGGNTEAFF. The full variable domain, its missing parts supplied by reference TRBV9 and TRBJ1-1, is DSGVTQTPKHLITATGQRVTLRCSPRSGDLSVYWYQQSLDQGLQFLIQYYNGEERAKGNILERFSAQQFPDLHSELNLSSLELGDSALYFCASSATGGNTEAFFGQGTRLTVV.

V gene TRBV9 combines with J gene TRBJ1-6; D possibly corresponds to TRBD1 (5 bases). Germline lookup yields CDR1 SGDLS and CDR2 YYNGEE. The CDR3 length is 14 residues. V was pared by 4 bases and J by 8 bases, with 13 bases between. CDR3 coding DNA: TGTGCCAGCAGCCGACAGCTAGAGGATTCACCCCTCCACTTT. Encoded protein: CASSRQLEDSPLHF.

V and J are TRBV7-8 and TRBJ2-3; 11 bases line up with TRBD2. Germline CDR1 and CDR2: SGHVS and FQNEAQ. J lost 1 base, V lost 5 bases, and 8 bases had no gene match. CDR3 length equals 17 residues. Here the CDR3 reads CASSPGILAGGTDTQYF. The CDR3 nucleotides read TGTGCCAGCAGCCCGGGGATACTAGCGGGGGGCACAGATACGCAGTATTTT.

The rearrangement joins TRBV14 to TRBJ1-2, with D tentatively TRBD1 (6 bases). Trimming shortened V by 4 bases and J by 8 bases, and 17 bases separated the two germline ends. There are 14 residues in the CDR3. From germline, CDR1 is SGHDN and CDR2 FVKESK. CDR3 amino acids: CASSPLGGAGGYTF. CDR3 coding DNA: TGTGCCAGCAGCCCACTCGGGGGGGCTGGGGGCTACACCTTC.

CDR3 nucleotides: TGTGCCAGCAGCTCGATAAGACAGGGAGACTCTGGAAACACCATATATTTT. The encoded protein is CASSSIRQGDSGNTIYF. V and J are TRBV7-6 and TRBJ1-3; TRBD1 aligns across 7 bases. The CDR3 is made up of 17 amino acids. Germline trimming cut 4 bases from V and 0 bases from J; bases unmatched to any gene: 9. Germline V gives CDR1 SGHVS, CDR2 FNYEAQ.

J is TRBJ1-2 and V is TRBV19; D gene uncertain. This CDR3 is 12 amino acids long. V gave up 6 bases and J gave up 3 bases, with 8 bases separating them. Per germline, CDR1 LNHDA and CDR2 SQIVND (reference sequence). Here the CDR3 DNA reads TGTGCCAGTAGCGAGCGGGACTATGGCTACACCTTC. Its translation is CASSERDYGYTF. Full variable domain (missing parts from reference TRBV19 and TRBJ1-2): DGGITQSPKYLFRKEGQNVTLSCEQNLNHDAMYWYRQDPGQGLRLIYYSQIVNDFQKGDIAEGYSVSREKKESFPLTVTSAQKNPTAFYLCASSERDYGYTFGSGTRLTVV.

V is TRBV12-3 or TRBV12-4 and J is TRBJ2-7, with D possibly matching TRBD1 (6 bases). V lost 2 bases to trimming and J lost 4 bases, with 9 bases between them. This CDR3 region has 13 residues. The CDR3 coding sequence is TGTGCCAGCAGTTTAAGGACAGCTTACGAGCAGTACTTC. It translates to CASSLRTAYEQYF.

The V gene is TRBV24-1, the J gene TRBJ2-1; D not certain. V lost 0 bases and J 0 bases, leaving 8 bases between the germline ends. Germline V gene data show CDR1 as KGHDR and CDR2 as SFDVKD. The CDR3 covers 16 residues. The CDR3 reads CATSDLHSSSYNEQFF. DNA for the CDR3: TGTGCCACCAGTGATTTGCATTCGAGCTCCTACAATGAGCAGTTCTTC.

The chain joins TRBV4-1 to TRBJ1-1, with D hard to call. Germline lookup yields CDR1 MGHRA and CDR2 YSYEKL. V was shortened by 1 base and J by 5 bases, with 14 bases between the two germline ends. The CDR3 is made up of 15 amino acids. In DNA form, the CDR3 reads TGCGCCAGCAGCCAAGGTAGAGGGCTGAGGACTGAAGCTTTCTTT. As protein: CASSQGRGLRTEAFF.

The V call is TRBV23-1, the J call TRBJ1-2; perhaps TRBD1 as D (5 bases). TRBV23-1 belongs to the ORF category, with a function that is uncertain. Trimming pared 9 bases from V and 6 bases from J, leaving 14 bases between. The CDR3 spans 12 residues. The CDR3 nucleotides are TGCGCCAGGGGGGGAGAACCCGATGGCTACACCTTC. The encoded protein is CARGGEPDGYTF.

The chain couples TRBV7-9 to TRBJ2-2; D is unclear. Trimming shortened V by 1 base and J by 0 bases, and 9 bases separated the two germline ends. CDR3 length: 16 residues. The germline V gene encodes CDR1 SEHNR and CDR2 FQNEAQ (reference sequence). DNA for the CDR3: TGTGCCAGCAGCTTAGGTCGCCAGGCGAACACCGGGGAGCTGTTTTTT. Its translation: CASSLGRQANTGELFF.